What follows are 14 T cell receptor beta chains derived from one specimen sequenced in a study of CD8 T cells in Susac syndrome. RNA totalling roughly 0.5 to 1 ug underwent reverse transcription with random hexamers. TCRdb itself ran the immunoSEQ multiplex PCR reads through MiXCR, one entry per CDR3 protein. The repertoire holds 150,000 to 200,000 distinct CDR3 sequences, with about 91% as singletons. The sample consisted of CD4+ T cells from PBMCs. The receptors were sampled from a human donor with Susac syndrome.

CDR3 DNA: TGCAGTGCTTACAGAGGACAATCGAACACTGAAGCTTTCTTT. It yields the protein CSAYRGQSNTEAFF. V gene TRBV20-1 combines with J gene TRBJ1-1; D is possibly TRBD1 (5 bases). In germline, CDR1 is DFQATT, CDR2 SNEGSKA (reference sequence). This CDR3 comprises 14 residues. V was trimmed by 5 bases and J by 1 base, leaving 14 bases between them.

This chain links TRBV3-1 with TRBJ1-1; the D gene is possibly TRBD1 (5 bases). This CDR3 comprises 16 residues. CDR1 is LGHDT, CDR2 YNNKEL, per germline (reference sequence). V was pared by 0 bases and J by 0 bases, with 11 bases between. The DNA of the CDR3 is TGTGCCAGCAGCCAAGAGGGGACCTCCATGAACACTGAAGCTTTCTTT. Protein sequence: CASSQEGTSMNTEAFF.

V gene TRBV27 combines with J gene TRBJ1-2; D possibly corresponds to TRBD1 (5 bases). Between the trimmed V and J ends, which lost 4 bases and 6 bases, there was a span of 18 bases. CDR3 length: 15 residues. The germline CDR1 and CDR2 sequences are MNHEY and SMNVEV (reference sequence). The CDR3 spells CASSSRGQGSHGYTF. The CDR3 DNA is TGTGCCAGCAGTTCACGGGGCCAGGGAAGCCATGGCTACACCTTC.

This clonotype came up once. The chain couples TRBV2 to TRBJ2-7; 9 nucleotides agree with TRBD2. The junction had 5 bases not matched to a gene; V was cut back by 3 bases and J by 2 bases. Germline V gene sequence: CDR1 SNHLY, CDR2 FYNNEI. The CDR3 runs 15 residues. The CDR3 bases are TGTGCCAGCAGTGATGCGGGGGGGAAAACCTACGAGCAGTACTTC. Its translation: CASSDAGGKTYEQYF.

V gene TRBV7-9 combines with J gene TRBJ2-1, with D perhaps being TRBD1 or TRBD2 (5 bases each). Germline V lookup: CDR1 SEHNR, CDR2 FQNEAQ (reference sequence). The CDR3 is 14 residues long. V dropped 4 bases and J dropped 1 base, with 8 bases sitting between them. In DNA form, the CDR3 reads TGTGCCAGCAGCTGGGGGTCTTCCTACAATGAGCAGTTCTTC. Its protein is CASSWGSSYNEQFF. The whole variable domain, filled in from reference TRBV7-9 and TRBJ2-1, reads DTGVSQNPRHKITKRGQNVTFRCDPISEHNRLYWYRQTLGQGPEFLTYFQNEAQLEKSRLLSDRFSAERPKGSFSTLEIQRTEQGDSAMYLCASSWGSSYNEQFFGPGTRLTVL.

This clonotype was recorded only once. J is TRBJ1-4 and V is TRBV20-1; TRBD1 matches 8 bases. The germline V gene encodes CDR1 DFQATT and CDR2 SNEGSKA (reference sequence). Germline trimming cut 6 bases from V and 8 bases from J; bases unmatched to any gene: 8. The CDR3 is made up of 13 amino acids. The CDR3 sequence: CSANRGLGEKLFF. As DNA, the CDR3 is TGCAGTGCCAACAGGGGGTTGGGGGAAAAACTGTTTTTT.

This chain connects TRBV5-1 to TRBJ2-5; 7 positions match TRBD1. V trimming: 3 bases; J trimming: 5 bases; junction bases outside the gene matches: 13. Germline V CDR1 and CDR2: SGHRS, YFSETQ. The length of the CDR3 is 16 residues. The CDR3 loop reads CASSSTRDSSMETQYF. CDR3 DNA sequence: TGCGCCAGCAGCTCTACCCGGGACAGCTCTATGGAGACCCAGTACTTC.

The gene calls are TRBV12-3 or TRBV12-4 and TRBJ2-2; TRBD1 agrees at 10 bases. This CDR3 is built from 15 residues. V lost 5 bases to trimming and J lost 7 bases; unmatched junction nucleotides: 7. The CDR3 bases are TGTGCCAGCAGTCCCGACAGGGGGCATGGCGGGGAGCTGTTTTTT. It translates to CASSPDRGHGGELFF.

This rearrangement joins TRBV5-4 to TRBJ2-3, with 13 bases matching TRBD2. This CDR3 region has 16 residues. CDR1 and CDR2 (germline): SGHNT, YYREEE (reference sequence). After removal of 4 bases from V and 4 bases from J, the junction contained 6 bases not matched to a gene. The chain's CDR3 is CASSLGTSGTSDTQYF. The CDR3 nucleotides read TGTGCCAGCAGCCTCGGGACTAGCGGGACTTCAGATACGCAGTATTTT.

The J gene is TRBJ2-5, the V gene TRBV5-4; D call uncertain. This CDR3 is built from 15 residues. The germline V gene encodes CDR1 SGHNT and CDR2 YYREEE (reference sequence). Trimming stripped 3 bases from V and 5 bases from J, with 17 bases between. The CDR3 reads CASSSGEARFETQYF. The CDR3 nucleotides are TGTGCCAGCAGCTCCGGAGAAGCTCGGTTCGAGACCCAGTACTTC.

This clonotype was seen a single time. The V gene is TRBV19, the J gene TRBJ1-2; D not certain. Trimming left V 6 bases short and J 2 bases short, with 16 bases between. The CDR3 loop spans 15 amino acids. Germline CDR1 LNHDA, CDR2 SQIVND (reference sequence). The CDR3 here is CASRPVGQENYGYTF. The CDR3 DNA reads as TGTGCCAGTAGACCCGTCGGGCAGGAGAACTATGGCTACACCTTC.

The V gene is TRBV11-2, the J gene TRBJ2-2; 8 bases fit TRBD2. The germline V gene encodes CDR1 SGHAT and CDR2 FQNNGV. The trim removed 2 bases at V and 1 base at J, leaving 3 bases unmatched. This CDR3 has 16 residues. CDR3 residues: CASSLLLAENTGELFF. The CDR3 DNA reads TGTGCCAGCAGCTTATTACTAGCGGAGAACACCGGGGAGCTGTTTTTT.

This rearrangement joins TRBV5-1 to TRBJ2-5; possible D gene TRBD1, 6 bases. V dropped 0 bases and J dropped 3 bases, with 12 bases sitting between them. CDR1 is SGHRS and CDR2 is YFSETQ in the germline V gene. The CDR3 has 15 residues. This chain's CDR3 is CASSLGSTGKETQYF. For the CDR3, the DNA is TGCGCCAGCAGCTTGGGGTCAACAGGGAAAGAGACCCAGTACTTC. The full variable domain, its missing parts supplied by reference TRBV5-1 and TRBJ2-5, is KAGVTQTPRYLIKTRGQQVTLSCSPISGHRSVSWYQQTPGQGLQFLFEYFSETQRNKGNFPGRFSGRQFSNSRSEMNVSTLELGDSALYLCASSLGSTGKETQYFGPGTRLLVL.

The chain uses TRBV19 and TRBJ1-5; D remains ambiguous. Trimming pared 5 bases from V and 0 bases from J, leaving 11 bases between. CDR1 and CDR2 (germline): LNHDA, SQIVND (reference sequence). The CDR3 is 15 residues long. CDR3 protein: CASSSGLTSNQPQHF. DNA for the CDR3: TGTGCCAGTAGTTCTGGACTCACTAGCAATCAGCCCCAGCATTTT.